Shown below are 15 T cell receptor beta chains from a single sample sequenced in a study of T cells in localized non-small cell lung cancer. The data were produced by immunoSEQ multiplex PCR, yet TCRdb's version contains in-frame clones alone and is incomplete. The data contain tens of thousands of clones, 75% to 90% of them singletons. The sequencing used peripheral blood, collected before any cancer treatment. These receptors all come from a man aged 35 to 69 with stage I squamous cell lung carcinoma.

The chain links TRBV29-1 to TRBJ2-3; the D gene is possibly TRBD2 (7 bases). This CDR3 comprises 18 residues. The V end lost 8 bases, the J end lost 0 bases, and 27 bases lay between the germline ends. Per germline, CDR1 SQVTM and CDR2 ANQGSEA. The CDR3 loop is CSLVGAEAGSLSTDTQYF. In DNA, the CDR3 is TGCAGCTTAGTGGGGGCAGAAGCGGGGTCACTTAGCACAGATACGCAGTATTTT.

V usage is TRBV6-1 and J usage is TRBJ2-3; 10 positions match TRBD1. There are 15 residues in the CDR3. The V and J ends lost 6 bases and 6 bases, in that order; junction bases with no gene match: 9. The germline gives CDR1 MNHNS, CDR2 SASEGT. The CDR3 here is CASSPTGGATDTQYF. In nucleotides, the CDR3 is TGTGCCAGCAGCCCGACAGGGGGCGCAACGGATACGCAGTATTTT.

The V and J genes are TRBV13 and TRBJ1-2; 10 bases match TRBD1. This CDR3 region has 17 residues. V shed 3 bases and J 3 bases; nucleotides not matched to a gene: 10. Germline CDR1 PRHDT, CDR2 FYEKMQ (reference sequence). CDR3 protein: CASSLTRDRGTDYGYTF. The CDR3 bases are TGTGCCAGCAGCTTGACCAGGGACAGGGGTACGGACTATGGCTACACCTTC. The full variable domain, rest sourced from reference TRBV13 and TRBJ1-2, is AAGVIQSPRHLIKEKRETATLKCYPIPRHDTVYWYQQGPGQDPQFLISFYEKMQSDKGSIPDRFSAQQFSDYHSELNMSSLELGDSALYFCASSLTRDRGTDYGYTFGSGTRLTVV.

The V call is TRBV5-4, the J call TRBJ1-2, with a tentative D call TRBD1 (5 bases). With 5 bases removed from V and 4 bases from J, the gap between germline ends came to 15 bases. The CDR3 contains 14 residues. Germline CDR1 reads SGHNT; CDR2 reads YYREEE (reference sequence). CDR3 sequence reads: CASRRGGVVYGYTF. The CDR3 DNA is TGTGCCAGCAGGCGAGGAGGGGTTGTCTATGGCTACACCTTC.

This chain joins TRBV10-1 and TRBJ2-1; the D gene is possibly TRBD2 (7 bases). V lost 3 bases, J lost 6 bases, and 9 bases lay in between. The CDR3 covers 13 residues. Germline loops: CDR1 WNHNN, CDR2 SYGVQD (reference sequence). The CDR3 DNA reads as TGCGCCAGCAGTGAAGGGGGGGGCAATGAGCAGTTCTTC. Translation gives CASSEGGGNEQFF.

This rearrangement joins TRBV9 to TRBJ2-7, with D possibly being TRBD1 (5 bases). In germline, CDR1 is SGDLS, CDR2 YYNGEE. The V end lost 4 bases, the J end lost 4 bases, and 15 bases lay between the germline ends. This CDR3 is 14 amino acids long. The CDR3 DNA reads as TGTGCCAGCAGCCCTAGGGGCAACCCGTACGAGCAGTACTTC. It codes for CASSPRGNPYEQYF.

The CDR3 region is CASSPGGPLHF. The DNA for the CDR3 is TGTGCCAGCAGCCCCGGGGGGCCCCTCCACTTT. V and J are TRBV28 and TRBJ1-6; a weak D match, TRBD1 (5 bases). V was trimmed by 6 bases and J by 13 bases, leaving 10 bases between them. CDR3 length: 11 amino acids. Germline V lookup: CDR1 MDHEN, CDR2 SYDVKM.

V and J are TRBV7-6 and TRBJ2-2, with a tentative D call TRBD1 (6 bases). Germline values: CDR1 SGHVS, CDR2 FNYEAQ. The CDR3 consists of 16 residues. V was trimmed by 1 base and J by 1 base, leaving 10 bases between them. The CDR3 coding sequence is TGTGCCAGCAGCTTAGAGGGCAGGGGGAACACCGGGGAGCTGTTTTTT. It is translated as CASSLEGRGNTGELFF.

V and J are TRBV21-1 and TRBJ2-7; the DNA was not used to check the table's D call, TRBD2. TRBV21-1 is noted as a pseudogene. This CDR3 has 17 amino acids. CDR3 DNA: TGTGCCAGCAGCAAACCGATAGCGGGGGGGCAGTCCTACGAGCAGTACTTC. This sequence encodes CASSKPIAGGQSYEQYF.

V and J are TRBV19 and TRBJ2-7; D unresolved. This CDR3 is 13 amino acids long. Trimming removed 5 bases from V and 3 bases from J, with 11 bases in between. Germline values: CDR1 LNHDA, CDR2 SQIVND (reference sequence). The CDR3 reads CASSGKRGYEQYF. The CDR3 DNA reads as TGTGCCAGTAGTGGGAAAAGAGGCTACGAGCAGTACTTC.

The rearrangement links TRBV2 to TRBJ1-5; the D gene is possibly TRBD1 (6 bases). CDR1 is SNHLY, CDR2 FYNNEI, per germline. CDR3 length: 17 residues. V was cut by 0 bases and J by 4 bases, with 16 bases left in between. This chain's CDR3 is CASSEALRGAWNQPQHF. In nucleotides, the CDR3 is TGTGCCAGCAGTGAAGCCTTGCGGGGGGCGTGGAATCAGCCCCAGCATTTT.

This chain joins TRBV13 and TRBJ1-2; 9 positions agree with TRBD1. Germline V gene data show CDR1 as PRHDT and CDR2 as FYEKMQ (reference sequence). This CDR3 has 18 amino acids. J was trimmed by 0 bases and V by 5 bases; bases with no gene match: 13. CDR3 sequence reads: CASSISPGQGQANYGYTF. DNA for the CDR3: TGTGCCAGCAGCATCTCCCCGGGACAGGGCCAAGCTAACTATGGCTACACCTTC.

V gene TRBV5-8 combines with J gene TRBJ1-5, with D hard to call. The CDR3 covers 16 residues. Germline V lookup: CDR1 SGHTS, CDR2 YDEGEE. Trimming removed 4 bases at V and 1 base at J, with 15 bases between. CDR3 nucleotide sequence: TGTGCCAGCAGCCCCCGAGGCGGGTTGAGCAATCAGCCCCAGCATTTT. Amino acid sequence: CASSPRGGLSNQPQHF.

On this clone itself: The germline gene is not matched at one end of the junction; a read error may be the cause. The J gene is TRBJ2-1, the V gene TRBV5-1; 7 positions match TRBD1. The V gene's germline CDR1 is SGHRS and CDR2 YFSETQ. The CDR3 extends over 14 amino acids. The CDR3 coding sequence is TGCGCCAGCAGCTCACAGGGGTCCTGCAATGAGCAGTTCTTC. Residues: CASSSQGSCNEQFF.

This clone showed up just once. The rearrangement links TRBV19 to TRBJ1-5; D remains unclear. The ends were cut back, 5 bases at V and 0 bases at J, with 11 bases in the middle. Germline values: CDR1 LNHDA, CDR2 SQIVND (reference sequence). This CDR3 has 15 amino acids. The CDR3 nucleotides are TGTGCCAGTAGTTGGGCGGTGTATAGCAATCAGCCCCAGCATTTT. This translates into CASSWAVYSNQPQHF.